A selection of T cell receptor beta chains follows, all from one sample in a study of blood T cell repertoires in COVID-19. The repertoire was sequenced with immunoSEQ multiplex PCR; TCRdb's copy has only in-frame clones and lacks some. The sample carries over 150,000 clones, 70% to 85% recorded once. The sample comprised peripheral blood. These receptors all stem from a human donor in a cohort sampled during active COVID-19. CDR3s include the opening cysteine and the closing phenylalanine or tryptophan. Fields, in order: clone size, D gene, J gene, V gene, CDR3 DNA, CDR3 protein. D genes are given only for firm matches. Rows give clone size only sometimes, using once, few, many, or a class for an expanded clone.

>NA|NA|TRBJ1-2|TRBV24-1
TGTGCCACCAGTGGGTCGACAGGAAACTATGGCTACACCTTC
CATSGSTGNYGYTF
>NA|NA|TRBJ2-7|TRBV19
TGTGCCAGTAGTAGACAGGACTCGAGCTCCTACGAGCAGTACTTC
CASSRQDSSSYEQYF
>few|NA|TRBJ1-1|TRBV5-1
TGCGCCAGCAGCCCCGTCGTGGCATTGAACACTGAAGCTTTCTTT
CASSPVVALNTEAFF
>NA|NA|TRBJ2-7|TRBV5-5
TGTGCCAGCAGCCCACTGACTAGTTACGAGCAGTACTTC
CASSPLTSYEQYF
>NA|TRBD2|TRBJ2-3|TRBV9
TGTGCCAGCAGCGATCCGTTGGGACTAGTCGGCACAGATACGCAGTATTTT
CASSDPLGLVGTDTQYF
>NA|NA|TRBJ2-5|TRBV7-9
TGTGCCAGCAGCACCCCGGACAAAGAGACCCAGTACTTC
CASSTPDKETQYF
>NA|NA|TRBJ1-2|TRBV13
TGTGCCAGCAGCCAAGTCCAGGGCCAGTATGGCTACACCTTC
CASSQVQGQYGYTF
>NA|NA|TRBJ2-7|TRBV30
TGTGCCTGGAGTAATTCGGGGTACGAGCAGTACTTC
CAWSNSGYEQYF
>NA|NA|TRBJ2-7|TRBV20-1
TGCAGTGCTAGTGACCTAGCGTTCCACCTGGGCGAGCAGTACTTC
CSASDLAFHLGEQYF
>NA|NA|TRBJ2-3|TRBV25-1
TGTGCCAGCAGTGAAATTGGTAGTGCAGATACGCAGTATTTT
CASSEIGSADTQYF
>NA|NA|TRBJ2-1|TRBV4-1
TGCGCCAGCAGCCACCGAGCCCGGAGCTCCTACAATGAGCAGTTCTTC
CASSHRARSSYNEQFF
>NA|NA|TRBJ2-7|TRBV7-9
TGTGCCAGCGGGCATGGCTACGAGCAGTACTTC
CASGHGYEQYF
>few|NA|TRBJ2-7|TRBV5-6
TGTGCCAGCAGCCCCACCGGGAAGAGCTACGAGCAGTACTTC
CASSPTGKSYEQYF
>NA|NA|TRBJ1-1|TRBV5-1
TGCGCCAGCAGCTTGGCCCCGGGCACTGAAGCTTTCTTT
CASSLAPGTEAFF
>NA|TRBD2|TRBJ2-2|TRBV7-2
TGTGCCAGCAGCTTATTTCCGGGAGGGCCGTCCACCGGGGAGCTGTTTTTT
CASSLFPGGPSTGELFF
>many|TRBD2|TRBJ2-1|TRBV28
TGTGCCAGCAGACCTCCGGGACTAGCGGGCTCCAGCTCCTACAATGAGCAGTTCTTC
CASRPPGLAGSSSYNEQFF
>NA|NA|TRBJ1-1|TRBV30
TGTGCCTGGAGTCCCAGGGGAAATGTAGGCACTGAAGCTTTCTTT
CAWSPRGNVGTEAFF
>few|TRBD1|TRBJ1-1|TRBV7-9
TGTGCCAGCAGCTTACGGACAGGGAACACTGAAGCTTTCTTT
CASSLRTGNTEAFF
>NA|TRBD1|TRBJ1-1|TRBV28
TGTGCCAGCAGTCTACGGGACAGCGAGATGAGAGCTTTCTTT
CASSLRDSEMRAFF
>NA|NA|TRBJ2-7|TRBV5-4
TGTGCCAGCAGCTTGGGAAGGGGCTCCCTCTACGAGCAGTACTTC
CASSLGRGSLYEQYF
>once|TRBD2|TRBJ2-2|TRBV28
TGTGCCAGCAACCCCGGGGGGACTAACACCGGGGAGCTGTTTTTT
CASNPGGTNTGELFF
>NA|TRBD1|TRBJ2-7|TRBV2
TGTGCCAGCAAAGACAGGGTGCGGTTCCACGAGCAGTACTTC
CASKDRVRFHEQYF
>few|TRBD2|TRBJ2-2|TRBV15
TGTGCCACCAGCAGAGGTGGGACTAGCGGGACCGGGGAGCTGTTTTTT
CATSRGGTSGTGELFF
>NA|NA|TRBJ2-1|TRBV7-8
TGTGCCAGCAGCTTAGGAGGGCGTAGCTCCTACAATGAGCAGTTCTTC
CASSLGGRSSYNEQFF
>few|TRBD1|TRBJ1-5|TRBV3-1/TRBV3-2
TGTGCCAGCAGCCCATACGACAGGGGGGACAATCAGCCCCAGCATTTT
CASSPYDRGDNQPQHF
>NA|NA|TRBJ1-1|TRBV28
TGTGCCAGCAGGCCCGGGACACTAAAAGTGAACACTGAAGCTTTCTTT
CASRPGTLKVNTEAFF
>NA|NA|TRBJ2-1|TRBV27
TGTGCCAGCAGTAGCGTGTACTCCTACAATGAGCAGTTCTTC
CASSSVYSYNEQFF
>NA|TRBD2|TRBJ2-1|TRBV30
TGTGCCTGGAGGGCTAGCGGGAGGTCCTACAATGAGCAGTTCTTC
CAWRASGRSYNEQFF
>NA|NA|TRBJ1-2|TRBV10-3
TGTGCCATCAGTGAGGGCAGGGAAGGTGGTCGAGGTGGCTACACCTTC
CAISEGREGGRGGYTF
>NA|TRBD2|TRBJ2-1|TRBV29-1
TGCAGCGTTGAAGATCTGACTAGCGGAGACAATGAGCAGTTCTTC
CSVEDLTSGDNEQFF
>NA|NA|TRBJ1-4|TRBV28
TGTGCCAGCAGTTTCGAGGGGGGGAAGCCAACTAATGAAAAACTGTTTTTT
CASSFEGGKPTNEKLFF
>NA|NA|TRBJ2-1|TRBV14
TGTGCCAGCAGTCCGACAATAAGCTCCTACAATGAGCAGTTCTTC
CASSPTISSYNEQFF
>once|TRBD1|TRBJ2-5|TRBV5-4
TGTGCCAGCAGCGCCTCAGGGGGTTGGGAGACCCAGTACTTC
CASSASGGWETQYF
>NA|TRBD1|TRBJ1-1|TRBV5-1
TGCGCCAGCAGCTTTACAGGGGGGAACACTGAAGCTTTCTTT
CASSFTGGNTEAFF
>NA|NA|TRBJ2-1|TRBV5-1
TGCGCCAGCAGCTTGGCAGGGGTGAATGAGCAGTTCTTC
CASSLAGVNEQFF
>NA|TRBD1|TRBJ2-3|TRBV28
TGTGCCAGCAGAGACAGGGGGCGTTTTACAGATACGCAGTATTTT
CASRDRGRFTDTQYF
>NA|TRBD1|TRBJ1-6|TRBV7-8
TGTGCCAGCAGCTCACAGGGGTCCTATAATTCACCCCTCCACTTT
CASSSQGSYNSPLHF
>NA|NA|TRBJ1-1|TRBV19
TGTGCCAGTGGAACCACGGGGGGTTTCACTGAAGCTTTCTTT
CASGTTGGFTEAFF
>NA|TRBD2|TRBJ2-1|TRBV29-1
TGCAGCGCCCCCGGGACTAGCGGGGCCAATGAGCAGTTCTTC
CSAPGTSGANEQFF
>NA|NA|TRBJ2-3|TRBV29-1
TGCAGCGTTGAAGGCGCCGGACTGCATACGCAGTATTTT
CSVEGAGLHTQYF
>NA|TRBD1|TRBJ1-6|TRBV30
TGTGCCTGGGCCGGGACAGGGGCTTCACCCCTCCACTTT
CAWAGTGASPLHF
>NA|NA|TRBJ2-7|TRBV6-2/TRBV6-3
TGTGCCAGCAGTTACTGGGAGCGACTAACCTCATACTACGAGCAGTACTTC
CASSYWERLTSYYEQYF
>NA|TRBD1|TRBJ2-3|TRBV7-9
TGTGCCAGCTCCATACAGGGGCTTAGCACAGATACGCAGTATTTT
CASSIQGLSTDTQYF
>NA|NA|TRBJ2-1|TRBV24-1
TGTGCCACCAGTGAGGTCCCAGACACACACAATGAGCAGTTCTTC
CATSEVPDTHNEQFF
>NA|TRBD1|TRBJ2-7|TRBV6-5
TGTGCCAGCAGTCCACGGGACAGCTACGAGCAGTACTTC
CASSPRDSYEQYF
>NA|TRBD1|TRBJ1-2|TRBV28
TGTGCCAGCAGGCTCCGGGACAGTCATAACTATGGCTACACCTTC
CASRLRDSHNYGYTF